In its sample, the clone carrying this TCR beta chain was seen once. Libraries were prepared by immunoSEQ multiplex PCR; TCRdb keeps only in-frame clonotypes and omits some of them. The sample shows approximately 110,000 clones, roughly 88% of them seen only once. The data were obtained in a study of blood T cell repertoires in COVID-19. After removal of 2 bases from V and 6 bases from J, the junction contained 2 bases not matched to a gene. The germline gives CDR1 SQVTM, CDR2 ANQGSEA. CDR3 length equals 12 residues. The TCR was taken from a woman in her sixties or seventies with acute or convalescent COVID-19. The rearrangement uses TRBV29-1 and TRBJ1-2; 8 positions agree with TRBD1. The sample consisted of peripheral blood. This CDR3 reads CSVEPQGDGYTF. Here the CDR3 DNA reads TGCAGCGTTGAACCACAGGGGGATGGCTACACCTTC.